This T cell receptor beta chain was identified in a study of Ad26.COV2.S vaccination and SARS-CoV-2 variants. As for the study in general: Enrolled in COV1001, the donor was in the Ad26.COV2.S trial arm, which received the vaccine. Regarding the study as a whole: Vaccinees and placebo recipients showed similar non-spike TCR breadth. Measures of TCR breadth and depth may have fallen short of total T cell responses.

Germline V CDR1 and CDR2: SEHNR, FQNEAQ (reference sequence). This CDR3 spans 13 amino acids. The ends were cut back, 1 base at V and 5 bases at J, with 9 bases in the middle. Some clones are missing from TCRdb's copy, which holds only in-frame ones; the method was immunoSEQ multiplex PCR. The profile shows hundreds of thousands of clones, about 86% of them singletons. As regards this clone: What it recognizes is unknown.

The treatment here: 15 to 20 received Ad26.COV2.S at low or high dose, single or two shots; about five received placebo; per-sample allocation not given. Sampling took place 63 days after the first vaccine or placebo injection. The rearrangement joins TRBV7-9 to TRBJ2-7; D is ambiguous. This specimen consisted of peripheral blood, obtained in a trial of Ad26.COV2.S vaccine versus placebo. This receptor was taken from a person between 18 and 59 years old who received the Ad26.COV2.S COVID-19 vaccine or a placebo. DNA of the CDR3: TGTGCCAGCAGCTTAGGAATTGCCCACGAGCAGTACTTC. This codes for CASSLGIAHEQYF.